One and the same sample provided the 22 T cell receptor beta chains below, sequenced in a study of T cell responses to AZD1222 COVID-19 vaccine. Clones were read by immunoSEQ multiplex PCR, and TCRdb kept only the in-frame ones, dropping some. The sample lists around 180,000 clones, around 90% occurring once. The material was peripheral blood, obtained on day 0 of AZD1222 vaccination. The receptors derive from an adult in good health.

This chain links TRBV5-1 with TRBJ1-4; D may be TRBD1 (6 bases). The CDR3 totals 16 residues. Deletions cut 4 bases from V and 8 bases from J, with 21 bases between. The germline CDR1 and CDR2 sequences are SGHRS and YFSETQ. The CDR3 DNA sequence: TGCGCCAGCAGCCCCGGGCGGCAGACAACAGGGGAAAAACTGTTTTTT. As protein: CASSPGRQTTGEKLFF. Looking up the rest from reference TRBV5-1 and TRBJ1-4 gives the full variable domain: KAGVTQTPRYLIKTRGQQVTLSCSPISGHRSVSWYQQTPGQGLQFLFEYFSETQRNKGNFPGRFSGRQFSNSRSEMNVSTLELGDSALYLCASSPGRQTTGEKLFFGSGTQLSVL.

The chain has TRBV19 and TRBJ2-5; TRBD1 matches 8 bases. CDR3 length: 15 residues. Per the germline V gene, CDR1 is LNHDA and CDR2 is SQIVND (reference sequence). V gave up 5 bases and J gave up 3 bases; unmatched junction bases: 8. CDR3 sequence (DNA): TGTGCCAGTAGTTTCCTCGGACAGGGTGAAGAGACCCAGTACTTC. Translated: CASSFLGQGEETQYF.

The rearrangement uses TRBV3-1 (or the pseudogene TRBV3-2) and TRBJ2-7; no clear D gene. Germline CDR1 is LGHDT and CDR2 is YNNKEL (reference sequence). Trimming shortened V by 5 bases and J by 0 bases, and 5 bases separated the two germline ends. This CDR3 region has 12 residues. The CDR3 sequence is CASSYYSYEQYF. DNA for the CDR3: TGTGCCAGCAGCTACTACTCCTACGAGCAGTACTTC.

The V and J genes are TRBV11-2 and TRBJ1-1; D uncertain. The V and J ends lost 0 bases and 1 base respectively, with 18 bases between them. This CDR3 has 18 residues. Germline CDR1 reads SGHAT; CDR2 reads FQNNGV. CDR3 bases: TGTGCCAGCAGCTTAGATCTGACGGGGATTTTTTCGAACACTGAAGCTTTCTTT. Its protein is CASSLDLTGIFSNTEAFF.

The chain combines TRBV10-3 with TRBJ1-6, with TRBD1 matching 8 bases. This CDR3 region has 17 residues. CDR1 and CDR2 (germline): ENHRY, SYGVKD. V lost 5 bases to trimming and J lost 0 bases; unmatched junction nucleotides: 6. The CDR3 region is CAISRDRPSSYNSPLHF. The DNA for the CDR3 is TGTGCCATCAGTAGGGACAGGCCGAGCTCCTATAATTCACCCCTCCACTTT.

Details on this clone: The sample has other DNA sequences that encode this CDR3 too. The V gene is TRBV5-1, the J gene TRBJ1-2; 9 positions agree with TRBD1. Germline V gene data show CDR1 as SGHRS and CDR2 as YFSETQ. Trimming cost V 2 bases and J 8 bases; bases outside gene matches: 4. The CDR3 extends over 13 amino acids. CDR3 region: CASSFRTGEGYTF. Written as DNA, the CDR3 is TGCGCCAGCAGCTTTCGGACAGGGGAAGGCTACACCTTC.

The chain has TRBV30 and TRBJ1-2; D not resolved. The ends were cut back, 4 bases at V and 6 bases at J, with 12 bases in the middle. The CDR3 is 12 amino acids. CDR1 GTSNPN and CDR2 SVGIG come from the germline V gene (reference sequence). The CDR3 DNA follows: TGTGCCTGGACCCCCGGGCGGGATGGCTACACCTTC. It yields the protein CAWTPGRDGYTF.

The chain employs TRBV6-5 and TRBJ2-5, with D possibly TRBD1 on 5 matching bases. The germline gives CDR1 MNHEY, CDR2 SVGAGI. Trimming left V 6 bases short and J 5 bases short, with 10 bases between. The CDR3 length is 12 residues. CDR3 coding DNA: TGTGCCAGCAGAAACAAGGGGGAGACCCAGTACTTC. Protein: CASRNKGETQYF.

The chain joins TRBV19 to TRBJ1-1; 8 bases map to TRBD1. This CDR3 has 14 amino acids. V shed 6 bases and J 4 bases; nucleotides not matched to a gene: 7. Looked up from germline, CDR1 is LNHDA and CDR2 is SQIVND (reference sequence). The CDR3 DNA sequence: TGTGCCAGTAGGATCAGGGGGCTTGTCACTGAAGCTTTCTTT. It yields the protein CASRIRGLVTEAFF.

V usage is TRBV6-6 and J usage is TRBJ2-7; D is possibly TRBD1 or TRBD2 (5 bases each). This CDR3 comprises 15 residues. The germline V gene has CDR1 MNHNY and CDR2 SVGAGI (reference sequence). Trimming pared 6 bases from V and 0 bases from J, leaving 15 bases between. The CDR3 nucleotides are TGTGCCAGCAGATCCGGGACCACGAGCTCCTACGAGCAGTACTTC. Its protein is CASRSGTTSSYEQYF.

V gene TRBV12-5 combines with J gene TRBJ2-5, with D perhaps matching TRBD2 (6 bases). Trimming took off 2 bases at V and 4 bases at J, with 26 bases between the two ends. The CDR3 runs 19 residues. Germline V CDR1 and CDR2: LGHNT, FRNRAP. The CDR3 nucleotides read TGTGCTAGTGGTTTGCCCCCCCCTTTATCGGGGTGGAGGGCAGAGACCCAGTACTTC. Protein product: CASGLPPPLSGWRAETQYF.

This chain links TRBV7-2 with TRBJ1-1; D gene ambiguous. This CDR3 spans 14 amino acids. Germline loops: CDR1 SGHTA, CDR2 FQGNSA. V was clipped by 1 base and J by 2 bases, with 8 bases between them. CDR3 bases: TGTGCCAGCAGCTTAGTAGCGGGTAACACTGAAGCTTTCTTT. Residues: CASSLVAGNTEAFF.

The chain is built from TRBV30 and TRBJ2-5; D unclear. The CDR3 runs 12 residues. CDR1 GTSNPN and CDR2 SVGIG come from the germline V gene (reference sequence). V was trimmed by 3 bases and J by 4 bases, leaving 9 bases between them. The CDR3 region has the DNA TGTGCCTGGAGCATATCGGGAGAGACCCAGTACTTC. Encoded protein: CAWSISGETQYF.

Notes on this clone: The junction differs from germline at one of its ends, possibly a read error. This sample includes further DNA sequences coding for the same CDR3. The CDR3 protein is CASSYNRGADGYTF. CDR3 bases: TGTGCCAGCAGCTACAATAGGGGCGCGGACGGCTATACCTTC. J is TRBJ1-2 and V is TRBV28, with TRBD1 as a possible D gene (5 bases). The CDR3 totals 14 residues. Germline CDR1 is MDHEN and CDR2 is SYDVKM.

J is TRBJ1-2 and V is TRBV7-2; TRBD1 agrees at 9 bases. The J segment lost 7 bases and the V segment lost 4 bases, leaving 7 bases of the junction unmatched. The CDR3 covers 14 residues. CDR1 SGHTA and CDR2 FQGNSA come from the germline V gene. The CDR3 here is CASSSVQGAGGYTF. The CDR3 DNA reads as TGTGCCAGCAGCTCCGTACAGGGGGCTGGTGGCTACACCTTC.

This sequence joins TRBV5-1 and TRBJ2-5; D gene unclear. V dropped 4 bases and J dropped 5 bases, with 15 bases sitting between them. CDR1 SGHRS and CDR2 YFSETQ come from the germline V gene. This CDR3 contains 14 residues. The CDR3 sequence is CASSRSTQQETQYF. The DNA of the CDR3 is TGCGCCAGCAGCAGATCCACCCAACAGGAGACCCAGTACTTC.

This clone showed up just a few times. The J gene is TRBJ2-7, the V gene TRBV5-5; 11 bases align to TRBD1. The CDR3 loop spans 15 amino acids. Germline loops: CDR1 SGHKS, CDR2 YYEKEE (reference sequence). V lost 4 bases and J lost 5; bases outside the gene matches: 8. The CDR3 nucleotides read TGTGCCAGCAGCCCAAAGGACAGGGGGCTCGACGAGCAGTACTTC. Its translation is CASSPKDRGLDEQYF.

V usage is TRBV30 and J usage is TRBJ1-4, with TRBD1 identical over 10 bases. The CDR3 has 14 amino acids. V was pared by 4 bases and J by 8 bases, with 7 bases of the junction left unmatched. Germline-derived CDR1 and CDR2 are GTSNPN and SVGIG (reference sequence). The DNA for the CDR3 is TGTGCCTGGAAAGACAGGGGGCGCCGGGAAAAACTGTTTTTT. Protein sequence: CAWKDRGRREKLFF.

This rearrangement joins TRBV5-4 to TRBJ1-2, with D perhaps TRBD1 (5 bases). V dropped 6 bases and J dropped 2 bases, with 14 bases sitting between them. There are 14 residues in the CDR3. Looked up from germline, CDR1 is SGHNT and CDR2 is YYREEE (reference sequence). The CDR3 DNA sequence: TGTGCCAGCACCTCCCGGGGGGGAAACTATGGCTACACCTTC. It specifies CASTSRGGNYGYTF.

This clone appeared a single time. The genes are TRBV28 and TRBJ1-2, with D possibly TRBD1 on 5 matching bases. The CDR3 is 13 amino acids. The V gene lost 4 bases and the J gene lost 2 bases, with 8 bases spanning the gap. Per germline, CDR1 MDHEN and CDR2 SYDVKM. Here the CDR3 DNA reads TGTGCCAGCAGTTGGGGCAGCAACTATGGCTACACCTTC. Its protein is CASSWGSNYGYTF.

Only one count was recorded for this clone. The chain combines TRBV30 with TRBJ2-7; the match to TRBD1 covers 9 bases. The junction had 11 bases not matched to a gene; V was cut back by 2 bases and J by 6 bases. Germline V CDR1 and CDR2: GTSNPN, SVGIG (reference sequence). The CDR3 sequence is 15 residues long. This CDR3 is CAWSPPGQGKVEQYF. In nucleotides, the CDR3 is TGTGCCTGGAGTCCCCCGGGACAGGGAAAGGTCGAGCAGTACTTC.

The rearrangement links TRBV20-1 to TRBJ2-3, with no clear D. The CDR3 consists of 11 residues. Per the germline V gene, CDR1 is DFQATT and CDR2 is SNEGSKA (reference sequence). The ends were cut back, 3 bases at V and 6 bases at J, with 7 bases in the middle. Written as DNA, the CDR3 is TGCAGTGCTAGTCAATCGGATACGCAGTATTTT. Protein sequence: CSASQSDTQYF.